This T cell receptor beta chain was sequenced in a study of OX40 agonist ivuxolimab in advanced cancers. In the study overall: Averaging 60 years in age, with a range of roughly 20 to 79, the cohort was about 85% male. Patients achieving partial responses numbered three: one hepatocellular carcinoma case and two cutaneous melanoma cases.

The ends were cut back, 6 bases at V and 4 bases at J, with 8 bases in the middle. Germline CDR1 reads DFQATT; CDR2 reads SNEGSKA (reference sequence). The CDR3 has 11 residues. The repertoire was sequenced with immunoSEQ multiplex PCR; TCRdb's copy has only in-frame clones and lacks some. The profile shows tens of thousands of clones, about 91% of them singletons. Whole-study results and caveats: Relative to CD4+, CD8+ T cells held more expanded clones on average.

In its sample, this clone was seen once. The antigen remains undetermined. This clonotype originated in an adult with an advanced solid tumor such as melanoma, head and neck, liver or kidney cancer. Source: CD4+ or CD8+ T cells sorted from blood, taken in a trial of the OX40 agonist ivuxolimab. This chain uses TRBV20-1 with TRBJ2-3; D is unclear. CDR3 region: CSATLADTQYF. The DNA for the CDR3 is TGCAGTGCCACTTTGGCAGATACGCAGTATTTT.